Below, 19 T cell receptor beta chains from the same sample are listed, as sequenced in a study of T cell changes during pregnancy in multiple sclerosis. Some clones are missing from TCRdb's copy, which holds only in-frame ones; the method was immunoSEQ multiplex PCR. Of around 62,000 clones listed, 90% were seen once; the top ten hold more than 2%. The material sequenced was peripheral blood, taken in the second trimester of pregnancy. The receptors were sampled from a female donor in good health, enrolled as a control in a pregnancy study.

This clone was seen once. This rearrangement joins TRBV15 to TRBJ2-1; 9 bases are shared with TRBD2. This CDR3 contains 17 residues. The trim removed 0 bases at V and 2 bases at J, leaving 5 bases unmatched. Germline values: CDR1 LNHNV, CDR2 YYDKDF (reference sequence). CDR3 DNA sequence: TGTGCCACCAGCAGAGATCGACTAGCGGTTACCTACAATGAGCAGTTCTTC. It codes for CATSRDRLAVTYNEQFF. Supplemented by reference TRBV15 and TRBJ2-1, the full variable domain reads DAMVIQNPRYQVTQFGKPVTLSCSQTLNHNVMYWYQQKSSQAPKLLFHYYDKDFNNEADTPDNFQSRRPNTSFCFLDIRSPGLGDTAMYLCATSRDRLAVTYNEQFFGPGTRLTVL.

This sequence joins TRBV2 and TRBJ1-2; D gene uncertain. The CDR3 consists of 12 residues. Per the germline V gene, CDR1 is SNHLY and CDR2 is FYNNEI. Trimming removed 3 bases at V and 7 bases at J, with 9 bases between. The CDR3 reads CASSEGGGGYTF. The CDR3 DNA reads TGTGCCAGCAGTGAGGGAGGTGGTGGCTACACCTTC.

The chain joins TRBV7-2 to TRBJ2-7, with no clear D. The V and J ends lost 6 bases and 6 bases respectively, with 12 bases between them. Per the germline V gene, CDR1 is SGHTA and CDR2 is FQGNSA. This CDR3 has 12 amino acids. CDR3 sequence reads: CASSFSVFEQYF. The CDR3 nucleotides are TGTGCCAGCAGTTTCTCTGTTTTCGAGCAGTACTTC.

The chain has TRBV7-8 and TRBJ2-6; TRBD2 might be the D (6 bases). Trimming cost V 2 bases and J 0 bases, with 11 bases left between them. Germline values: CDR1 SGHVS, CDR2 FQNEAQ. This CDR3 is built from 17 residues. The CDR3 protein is CASSLIGGTSGANVLTF. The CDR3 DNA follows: TGTGCCAGCAGCTTAATTGGGGGGACCTCTGGGGCCAACGTCCTGACTTTC. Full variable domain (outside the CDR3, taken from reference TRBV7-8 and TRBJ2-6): GAGVSQSPRYKVAKRGQDVALRCDPISGHVSLFWYQQALGQGPEFLTYFQNEAQLDKSGLPSDRFFAERPEGSVSTLKIQRTQQEDSAVYLCASSLIGGTSGANVLTFGAGSRLTVL.

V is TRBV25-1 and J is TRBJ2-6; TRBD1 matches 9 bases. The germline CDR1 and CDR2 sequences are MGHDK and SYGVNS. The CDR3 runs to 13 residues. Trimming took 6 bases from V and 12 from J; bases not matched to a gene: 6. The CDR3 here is CASRGTGMSVLTF. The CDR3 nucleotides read TGTGCCAGCAGGGGGACAGGGATGAGCGTCCTGACTTTC.

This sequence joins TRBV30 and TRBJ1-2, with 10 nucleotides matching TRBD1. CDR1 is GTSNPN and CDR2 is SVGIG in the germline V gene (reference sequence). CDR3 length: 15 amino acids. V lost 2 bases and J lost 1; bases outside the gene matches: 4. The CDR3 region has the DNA TGTGCCTGGAGTTGGACAGGGGGGATTAACTATGGCTACACCTTC. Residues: CAWSWTGGINYGYTF.

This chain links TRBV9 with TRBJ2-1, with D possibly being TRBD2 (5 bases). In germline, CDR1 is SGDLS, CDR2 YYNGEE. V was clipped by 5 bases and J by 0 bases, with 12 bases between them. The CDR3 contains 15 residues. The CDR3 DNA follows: TGTGCCAGCAGGGGAAGCGGAAGCTCCTACAATGAGCAGTTCTTC. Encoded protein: CASRGSGSSYNEQFF.

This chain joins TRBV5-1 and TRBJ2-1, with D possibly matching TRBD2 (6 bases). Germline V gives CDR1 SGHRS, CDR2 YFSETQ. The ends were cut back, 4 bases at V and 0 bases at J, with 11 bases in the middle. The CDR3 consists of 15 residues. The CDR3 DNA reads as TGCGCCAGCAGCAGAACTAGCAGCTCCTACAATGAGCAGTTCTTC. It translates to CASSRTSSSYNEQFF.

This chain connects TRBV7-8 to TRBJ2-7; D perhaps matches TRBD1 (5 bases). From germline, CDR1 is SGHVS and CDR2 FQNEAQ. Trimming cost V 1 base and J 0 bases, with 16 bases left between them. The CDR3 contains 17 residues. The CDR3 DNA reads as TGTGCCAGCAGCTTAGTTCAAGGGGCGAAATTCTCCTACGAGCAGTACTTC. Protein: CASSLVQGAKFSYEQYF. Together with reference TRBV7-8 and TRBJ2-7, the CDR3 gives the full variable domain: GAGVSQSPRYKVAKRGQDVALRCDPISGHVSLFWYQQALGQGPEFLTYFQNEAQLDKSGLPSDRFFAERPEGSVSTLKIQRTQQEDSAVYLCASSLVQGAKFSYEQYFGPGTRLTVT.

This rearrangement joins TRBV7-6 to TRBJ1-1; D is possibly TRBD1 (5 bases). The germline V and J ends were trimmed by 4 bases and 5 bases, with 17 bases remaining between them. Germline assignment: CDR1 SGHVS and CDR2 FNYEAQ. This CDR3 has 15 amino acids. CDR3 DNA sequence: TGTGCCAGCAGCTCAATCAGGGCGGGGACGACTGAAGCTTTCTTT. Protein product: CASSSIRAGTTEAFF.

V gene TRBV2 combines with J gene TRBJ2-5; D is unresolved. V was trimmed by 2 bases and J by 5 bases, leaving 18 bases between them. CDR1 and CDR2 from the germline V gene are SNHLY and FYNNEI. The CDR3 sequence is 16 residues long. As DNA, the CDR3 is TGTGCCAGCAGTGAACCTGAACGGGTATACTCGGAGACCCAGTACTTC. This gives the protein CASSEPERVYSETQYF. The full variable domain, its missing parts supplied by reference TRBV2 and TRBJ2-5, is EPEVTQTPSHQVTQMGQEVILRCVPISNHLYFYWYRQILGQKVEFLVSFYNNEISEKSEIFDDQFSVERPDGSNFTLKIRSTKLEDSAMYFCASSEPERVYSETQYFGPGTRLLVL.

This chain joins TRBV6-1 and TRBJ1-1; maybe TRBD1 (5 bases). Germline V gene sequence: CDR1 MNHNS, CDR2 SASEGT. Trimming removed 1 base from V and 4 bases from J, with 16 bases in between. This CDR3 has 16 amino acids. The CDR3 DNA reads TGTGCCAGCAGTGAAGGGGGGTGGGGGGTCGGCACTGAAGCTTTCTTT. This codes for CASSEGGWGVGTEAFF.

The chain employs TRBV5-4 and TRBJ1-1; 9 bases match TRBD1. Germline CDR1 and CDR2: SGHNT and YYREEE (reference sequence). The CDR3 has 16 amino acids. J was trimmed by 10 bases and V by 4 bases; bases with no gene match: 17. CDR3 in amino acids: CASSPYMEGQGVSAFF. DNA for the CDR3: TGTGCCAGCAGCCCTTATATGGAGGGACAGGGAGTCTCAGCTTTCTTT. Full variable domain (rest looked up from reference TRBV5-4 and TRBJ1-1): ETGVTQSPTHLIKTRGQQVTLRCSSQSGHNTVSWYQQALGQGPQFIFQYYREEENGRGNFPPRFSGLQFPNYSSELNVNALELDDSALYLCASSPYMEGQGVSAFFGQGTRLTVV.

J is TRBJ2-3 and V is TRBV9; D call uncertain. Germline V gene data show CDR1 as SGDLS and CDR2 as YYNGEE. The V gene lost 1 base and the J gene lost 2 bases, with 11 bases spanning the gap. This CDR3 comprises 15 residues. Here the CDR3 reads CASSVTARPTDTQYF. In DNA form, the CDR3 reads TGTGCCAGCAGCGTAACAGCCCGCCCCACAGATACGCAGTATTTT. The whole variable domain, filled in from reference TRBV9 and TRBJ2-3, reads DSGVTQTPKHLITATGQRVTLRCSPRSGDLSVYWYQQSLDQGLQFLIQYYNGEERAKGNILERFSAQQFPDLHSELNLSSLELGDSALYFCASSVTARPTDTQYFGPGTRLTVL.

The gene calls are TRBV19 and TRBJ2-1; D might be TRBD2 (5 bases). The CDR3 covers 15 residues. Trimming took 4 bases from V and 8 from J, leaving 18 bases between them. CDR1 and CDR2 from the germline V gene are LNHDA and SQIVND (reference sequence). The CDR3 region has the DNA TGTGCCAGTAGTACCTACCGGGGTCCAGCGGATGAGCAGTTCTTC. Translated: CASSTYRGPADEQFF. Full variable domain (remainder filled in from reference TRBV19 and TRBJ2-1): DGGITQSPKYLFRKEGQNVTLSCEQNLNHDAMYWYRQDPGQGLRLIYYSQIVNDFQKGDIAEGYSVSREKKESFPLTVTSAQKNPTAFYLCASSTYRGPADEQFFGPGTRLTVL.

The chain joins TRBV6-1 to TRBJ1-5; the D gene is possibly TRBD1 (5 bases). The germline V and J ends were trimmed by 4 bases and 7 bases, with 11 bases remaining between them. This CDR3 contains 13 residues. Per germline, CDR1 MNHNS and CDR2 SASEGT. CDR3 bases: TGTGCCAGCAGTGGGGGGGTAAACCAGCCCCAGCATTTT. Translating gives CASSGGVNQPQHF.

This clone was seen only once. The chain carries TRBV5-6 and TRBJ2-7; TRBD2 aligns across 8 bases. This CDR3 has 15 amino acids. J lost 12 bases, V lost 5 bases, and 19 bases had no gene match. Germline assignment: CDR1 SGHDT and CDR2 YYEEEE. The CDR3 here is CASSLQMGQRELAYF. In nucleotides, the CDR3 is TGTGCCAGCAGTCTCCAAATGGGCCAGCGGGAGTTGGCGTACTTC.

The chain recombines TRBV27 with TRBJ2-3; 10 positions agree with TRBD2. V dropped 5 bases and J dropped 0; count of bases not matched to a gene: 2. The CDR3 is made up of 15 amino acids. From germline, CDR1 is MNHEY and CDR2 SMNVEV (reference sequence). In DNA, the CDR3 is TGTGCCAGCAGTCTGACTAGCGGGAGCACAGATACGCAGTATTTT. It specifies CASSLTSGSTDTQYF.

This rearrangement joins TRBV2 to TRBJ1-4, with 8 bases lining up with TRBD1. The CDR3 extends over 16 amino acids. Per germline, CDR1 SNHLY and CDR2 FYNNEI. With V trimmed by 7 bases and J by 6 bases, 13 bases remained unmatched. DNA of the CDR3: TGTGCCAGCATAAATCAGAGGACAGGGTTGGATGAAAAACTGTTTTTT. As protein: CASINQRTGLDEKLFF.